This section outlines one T cell receptor (beta chain) sequence together with its context. These data originate in a study of T cell responses to AZD1222 COVID-19 vaccine. The method was immunoSEQ multiplex PCR; TCRdb's version includes in-frame clones alone and lacks a portion of them. The table lists 53,000 or so clones, around 83% of them singletons. The source was peripheral blood, collected on day 0 of MenACWY control vaccination. This sequence was found in an adult in good health.

Written as DNA, the CDR3 is TGTGCCAGCAGTGGGGTAGGAGGAAACACCATATATTTT. Protein product: CASSGVGGNTIYF. This chain connects TRBV27 to TRBJ1-3, with D unclear. The CDR3 has 13 amino acids. Trimming cost V 5 bases and J 4 bases, with 9 bases left between them. In germline, CDR1 is MNHEY, CDR2 SMNVEV (reference sequence).